This is a list of T cell receptor beta chains from one sample in a study of control samples from healthy donors and cancer patients. TCRdb's table, derived via immunoSEQ multiplex PCR, lists solely in-frame clones and lacks some. Of approximately 26,000 clones listed, approximately 85% are singletons. The material sequenced was PBMCs. The source is a man aged 55 to 70 with colorectal cancer. The CDR3 runs from the conserved cysteine through the conserved F or W. Each record gives: CDR3 protein, CDR3 DNA, J gene, D gene, clone size, CDR3 length, V gene. The D gene is left open where the match is weak. The size entry is marked missing in some rows and otherwise reads once, few, many or a size class.

CATIPGTGRGETQYF | TGTGCCACCATTCCCGGGACAGGGAGGGGAGAGACCCAGTACTTC | TRBJ2-5 | TRBD1 | NA | 15 | TRBV24-1
CASSLGGVGNQPQHF | TGTGCCAGCAGTCTAGGAGGGGTGGGGAACCAGCCCCAGCATTTT | TRBJ1-5 | NA | NA | 15 | TRBV2
CASSRQLAASTDTQYF | TGCGCCAGCAGCCGGCAACTCGCGGCGAGCACAGATACGCAGTATTTT | TRBJ2-3 | NA | NA | 16 | TRBV4-3
CASSPGVRGPTDTQYF | TGTGCCAGCAGCCCTGGGGTGCGGGGGCCCACAGATACGCAGTATTTT | TRBJ2-3 | NA | few | 16 | TRBV7-2
CAISEKRGSSGANVLTF | TGTGCCATCAGTGAAAAAAGGGGGAGCTCTGGGGCCAACGTCCTGACTTTC | TRBJ2-6 | NA | once | 17 | TRBV10-3
CASSLGFGMNTEAFF | TGTGCCAGCAGCTTAGGGTTTGGGATGAACACTGAAGCTTTCTTT | TRBJ1-1 | NA | NA | 15 | TRBV7-2
CASSQTSYEQYF | TGTGCCAGCAGCCAGACGAGCTACGAGCAGTACTTC | TRBJ2-7 | NA | NA | 12 | TRBV3-1/TRBV3-2
CAIAREGEAGYTF | TGTGCCATCGCTCGGGAGGGGGAGGCTGGCTACACCTTC | TRBJ1-2 | NA | NA | 13 | TRBV10-3
CASSQQGTGPTDTQYF | TGTGCCAGCAGCCAACAGGGGACGGGGCCGACAGATACGCAGTATTTT | TRBJ2-3 | TRBD1 | NA | 16 | TRBV11-3
CASSTTSGGRTYEQYF | TGTGCCAGCTCAACTACTAGCGGGGGCCGCACCTACGAGCAGTACTTC | TRBJ2-7 | TRBD2 | NA | 16 | TRBV18
CASSTQGQGRTEAFF | TGTGCCAGCAGCACCCAGGGACAGGGAAGAACTGAAGCTTTCTTT | TRBJ1-1 | TRBD1 | NA | 15 | TRBV3-1/TRBV3-2
CATSDPDRPDTQYF | TGTGCCACCAGTGATCCCGACAGGCCAGATACGCAGTATTTT | TRBJ2-3 | NA | NA | 14 | TRBV24-1
CASSPLAGSYNEQFF | TGTGCCAGCAGCCCCCTAGCGGGATCCTACAATGAGCAGTTCTTC | TRBJ2-1 | TRBD2 | NA | 15 | TRBV3-1/TRBV3-2
CASSTTGGHYGYTF | TGTGCCAGCAGTACCACAGGGGGCCACTATGGCTACACCTTC | TRBJ1-2 | TRBD1 | NA | 14 | TRBV28
CASSLDLPGEKLFF | TGTGCCAGCAGCTTAGATCTGCCTGGGGAAAAACTGTTTTTT | TRBJ1-4 | NA | NA | 14 | TRBV7-9
CASKSGGPTGELFF | TGTGCCAGCAAAAGCGGGGGGCCCACCGGGGAGCTGTTTTTT | TRBJ2-2 | TRBD2 | few | 14 | TRBV27
CASSSLLGERGTRLYEQYF | TGTGCCAGCAGCTCCTTACTAGGGGAGCGGGGGACAAGACTCTACGAGCAGTACTTC | TRBJ2-7 | TRBD2 | NA | 19 | TRBV6-6
CASTTRGSETQYF | TGTGCCAGCACCACAAGGGGGAGCGAGACCCAGTACTTC | TRBJ2-5 | NA | once | 13 | TRBV5-6
CASTALNEGTRAGANVLTF | TGTGCCAGCACAGCCCTAAACGAAGGTACCAGGGCTGGGGCCAACGTCCTGACTTTC | TRBJ2-6 | NA | NA | 19 | TRBV2
CASSRMTATNEKLFF | TGTGCCAGCAGTCGAATGACAGCAACTAATGAAAAACTGTTTTTT | TRBJ1-4 | NA | NA | 15 | TRBV6-5
CASSASTGGNSLTWYQPQHF | TGTGCCAGCAGTGCTTCCACAGGGGGCAACTCCCTTACTTGGTATCAGCCCCAGCATTTT | TRBJ1-5 | TRBD1 | once | 20 | TRBV6-2/TRBV6-3
CASSPGLDTGELFF | TGTGCCAGCAGCCCAGGTTTGGACACCGGGGAGCTGTTTTTT | TRBJ2-2 | NA | few | 14 | TRBV14
CATAASSYNEQFF | TGTGCCACCGCAGCGAGCTCCTACAATGAGCAGTTCTTC | TRBJ2-1 | NA | NA | 13 | TRBV15
CASSYSPGTGEQFF | TGTGCCAGCAGCTACTCCCCAGGGACCGGTGAGCAGTTCTTC | TRBJ2-1 | NA | NA | 14 | TRBV2
CASSQGSMAADLNYGYTF | TGCGCCAGCAGCCAAGGGAGCATGGCGGCCGACCTTAACTATGGCTACACCTTC | TRBJ1-2 | NA | NA | 18 | TRBV4-3
CASSPPGTGRDEAFF | TGTGCCAGCTCACCGCCCGGGACAGGGCGAGATGAAGCTTTCTTT | TRBJ1-1 | TRBD1 | NA | 15 | TRBV18
CASSFSQNTEAFF | TGCGCCAGCAGCTTTTCGCAGAACACTGAAGCTTTCTTT | TRBJ1-1 | NA | NA | 13 | TRBV5-1
CASSPGTAYNSPLHF | TGCGCCAGCAGCCCCGGGACAGCCTATAATTCACCCCTCCACTTT | TRBJ1-6 | TRBD1 | NA | 15 | TRBV5-1
CAISLTGVNTEAFF | TGTGCCATCAGCTTGACAGGGGTGAACACTGAAGCTTTCTTT | TRBJ1-1 | TRBD1 | NA | 14 | TRBV10-3